The TCR beta chain under discussion was sequenced for a study of identifying expanded T cells in peripheral blood. Points from the study as a whole: Technical replicates showed about 1.2 changed clones; about 2 weeks about 16.4; four weeks 19. Clone count variance between approximately 2-week samples rose with total template count.

No infections or other immune events were documented during collection. Clones were sequenced by immunoSEQ multiplex PCR, and TCRdb holds only the in-frame ones, with some missing. The sample carries under 150,000 clones, 65% to 90% recorded once. About this clone itself: Its antigen remains unidentified.

Material for sequencing was blood. The source is a person aged 18 to 70 in good health.

The CDR3 here is CASSSGVADTQYF. For the CDR3, the DNA is TGTGCCAGTAGTAGTGGAGTTGCAGATACGCAGTATTTT. The V gene is TRBV19, the J gene TRBJ2-3; D is unresolved. The V gene's germline CDR1 is LNHDA and CDR2 SQIVND (reference sequence). The CDR3 sequence is 13 residues long. The V end lost 4 bases, the J end lost 4 bases, and 9 bases lay between the germline ends. The full variable domain, completed using reference TRBV19 and TRBJ2-3, is DGGITQSPKYLFRKEGQNVTLSCEQNLNHDAMYWYRQDPGQGLRLIYYSQIVNDFQKGDIAEGYSVSREKKESFPLTVTSAQKNPTAFYLCASSSGVADTQYFGPGTRLTVL.